This T cell receptor beta chain was observed in a study of blood T cells in healthy people across ages. CDR3 length: 14 amino acids. Germline trimming cut 5 bases from V and 5 bases from J; bases unmatched to any gene: 9. Germline CDR1 and CDR2: MNHEY and SVGAGI. It was with a sample-barcoded 5' primer and a J-beta primer mix that a second PCR of about 6 to 11 cycles was run. TCRdb ran MiXCR on the 5' RACE reads and lists one entry per CDR3 protein. The sample lists about 650,000 distinct CDR3 sequences, 32% occurring once. V is TRBV6-5 and J is TRBJ2-7; 7 positions agree with TRBD1. The clonotype originates from a woman aged 80 or over in good health. Specimen: blood. The CDR3 protein is CASSPLDRAHEQYF. The CDR3 DNA sequence: TGTGCCAGCAGTCCGCTCGACAGGGCCCACGAGCAGTACTTC.